The 32 T cell receptor beta chains below were found in one sample sequenced in a study of cytomegalovirus exposure and HLA in healthy donors. Primers: 60 Vbeta forward and 13 Jbeta reverse. Measured with immunoSEQ multiplex PCR; TCRdb has only the in-frame clones, and not every one. In the table there are 150,000 to 200,000 clones, more than 70% of which are singletons. Sequencing was carried out using PBMCs. The receptors shown here come from a male donor in good health and CMV-seronegative.

The rearrangement links TRBV15 to TRBJ2-5; 7 bases are shared with TRBD2. The CDR3 spans 13 residues. Germline-derived CDR1 and CDR2 are LNHNV and YYDKDF (reference sequence). V lost 3 bases, J lost 3 bases, and 1 base stayed unmatched. The CDR3 reads CATSRGGEETQYF. The CDR3 nucleotides read TGTGCCACCAGCAGGGGGGGGGAAGAGACCCAGTACTTC.

The J gene is TRBJ1-5, the V gene TRBV7-2; no definite D call. Trimming took 2 bases from V and 3 from J, leaving 5 bases between them. The CDR3 is 13 residues long. In germline, CDR1 is SGHTA, CDR2 FQGNSA. CDR3 in DNA: TGTGCCAGCAGCTTATCCTTCAATCAGCCCCAGCATTTT. Translated, it gives CASSLSFNQPQHF.

The CDR3 is CASSLGGPLHF. The CDR3 nucleotides are TGTGCCAGCAGTTTGGGGGGACCCCTCCACTTT. This chain connects TRBV27 to TRBJ1-6, with TRBD1 as a possible D gene (5 bases). The CDR3 contains 11 residues. Trimming stripped 3 bases from V and 12 bases from J, with 6 bases between. Germline CDR1 reads MNHEY; CDR2 reads SMNVEV (reference sequence).

The chain recombines TRBV10-3 with TRBJ1-1, with TRBD1 as a possible D gene (5 bases). Germline CDR1 ENHRY, CDR2 SYGVKD. The V end lost 4 bases, the J end lost 2 bases, and 11 bases lay between the germline ends. This CDR3 region has 14 residues. The CDR3 DNA follows: TGTGCCATCAGTGGTGACAGTCCCAACACTGAAGCTTTCTTT. Its protein is CAISGDSPNTEAFF.

This chain links TRBV6-5 with TRBJ2-7, with TRBD2 identical over 8 bases. Germline CDR1 and CDR2: MNHEY and SVGAGI. CDR3 length equals 13 residues. V lost 5 bases to trimming and J lost 7 bases; unmatched junction nucleotides: 7. The CDR3 bases are TGTGCCAGCAGTCGTCGGGGGGGCTGGGAGCAGTACTTC. This sequence encodes CASSRRGGWEQYF.

The rearrangement links TRBV28 to TRBJ1-1; the match to TRBD1 covers 12 bases. This CDR3 is 15 amino acids long. Germline V lookup: CDR1 MDHEN, CDR2 SYDVKM. Losses at the gene ends were 2 bases for V and 7 bases for J; bases not matched to a gene: 5. CDR3 protein: CASSLRGTGGCEAFF. CDR3 DNA: TGTGCCAGCAGTTTAAGGGGGACAGGGGGCTGTGAAGCTTTCTTT. Combining the CDR3 with reference TRBV28 and TRBJ1-1 gives the whole variable domain DVKVTQSSRYLVKRTGEKVFLECVQDMDHENMFWYRQDPGLGLRLIYFSYDVKMKEKGDIPEGYSVSREKKERFSLILESASTNQTSMYLCASSLRGTGGCEAFFGQGTRLTVV.

This clone has a handful of counts. The V and J genes are TRBV28 and TRBJ1-5; D is unresolved. CDR1 and CDR2 from the germline V gene are MDHEN and SYDVKM. V dropped 6 bases and J dropped 6 bases, with 12 bases sitting between them. This CDR3 comprises 13 residues. Here the CDR3 DNA reads TGTGCCAGCAGGGGCAGAGATAGTCAGCCCCAGCATTTT. It encodes CASRGRDSQPQHF.

This clone is a singleton in its sample. The CDR3: CTSSQGRKPWGYTF. CDR3 DNA: TGCACCAGCAGCCAAGGGAGGAAGCCGTGGGGCTACACCTTC. The chain employs TRBV1 and TRBJ1-2. TRBV1 is a documented pseudogene. The CDR3 has 14 amino acids.

The chain joins TRBV11-1 to TRBJ2-5, with 10 bases identical to TRBD2. The CDR3 extends over 16 amino acids. Germline V gives CDR1 SGHAT, CDR2 FQDESV (reference sequence). Trimming at V came to 0 bases and at J to 5 bases, leaving 6 bases not matched to a gene. CDR3 amino acids: CASSLALAGVSETQYF. CDR3 DNA sequence: TGTGCCAGCAGCTTAGCGCTAGCGGGAGTCTCGGAGACCCAGTACTTC.

Comment on this clone: The sample carries other DNA sequences with the same CDR3. The rearrangement joins TRBV29-1 to TRBJ1-1; a weak D match, TRBD1 (6 bases). The CDR3 has 10 residues. Germline CDR1 SQVTM, CDR2 ANQGSEA. Trimming took 6 bases from V and 4 from J, leaving 6 bases between them. CDR3 in DNA: TGCAGCGTAGGGGGCACTGAAGCTTTCTTT. Amino acids: CSVGGTEAFF.

The count of this clone is one. The gene calls are TRBV6-1 and TRBJ2-7; 7 bases align to TRBD1. From germline, CDR1 is MNHNS and CDR2 SASEGT. After removal of 8 bases from V and 6 bases from J, the junction contained 10 bases not matched to a gene. The CDR3 has 13 amino acids. The CDR3 bases are TGTGCCAGCCGACAGACAGGGAGTGGCGAGCAGTACTTC. This codes for CASRQTGSGEQYF.

The chain couples TRBV5-1 to TRBJ2-1; TRBD2 is a possible D gene (5 bases). V was trimmed by 0 bases and J by 2 bases, leaving 12 bases between them. The CDR3 totals 16 residues. Germline CDR1 and CDR2: SGHRS and YFSETQ. CDR3: CASSLEGGAAYNEQFF. For the CDR3, the DNA is TGCGCCAGCAGCTTGGAGGGCGGAGCGGCCTACAATGAGCAGTTCTTC.

This chain uses TRBV5-4 with TRBJ1-3; 8 positions match TRBD1. The CDR3 length is 17 residues. CDR1 is SGHNT, CDR2 YYREEE, per germline (reference sequence). The junction had 7 bases not matched to a gene; V was cut back by 0 bases and J by 2 bases. The CDR3 is CASSLVEGTGPGNTIYF. In nucleotides, the CDR3 is TGTGCCAGCAGCTTGGTAGAGGGGACAGGCCCTGGAAACACCATATATTTT.

The chain has TRBV30 and TRBJ2-6, with 8 bases fitting TRBD1. The CDR3 is 17 residues long. Germline V lookup: CDR1 GTSNPN, CDR2 SVGIG (reference sequence). The V segment lost 0 bases and the J segment 0 bases; nucleotides outside the gene matches: 4. In DNA form, the CDR3 reads TGTGCCTGGAGTGTCCCAGGGGGCCCCTCTGGGGCCAACGTCCTGACTTTC. Its translation: CAWSVPGGPSGANVLTF.

The V call is TRBV9, the J call TRBJ2-5; tentatively, D is TRBD1 (5 bases). Germline CDR1 is SGDLS and CDR2 is YYNGEE. The length of the CDR3 is 14 residues. V was trimmed by 3 bases and J by 5 bases, leaving 14 bases between them. The CDR3: CASSEGWIGETQYF. CDR3 nucleotide sequence: TGTGCCAGCAGCGAGGGGTGGATCGGGGAGACCCAGTACTTC.

The V call is TRBV20-1, the J call TRBJ1-4; D not resolved. The CDR3 extends over 10 amino acids. The germline V gene encodes CDR1 DFQATT and CDR2 SNEGSKA (reference sequence). V shed 4 bases and J shed 10 bases, with 7 bases lying between them. DNA of the CDR3: TGCAGTGCTAAGCTAGGAAAACTGTTTTTT. Translated, it gives CSAKLGKLFF.

The chain recombines TRBV27 with TRBJ1-5; no firm D call. V lost 3 bases to trimming and J lost 4 bases, with 10 bases between them. The CDR3 is 14 residues long. Germline lookup yields CDR1 MNHEY and CDR2 SMNVEV (reference sequence). The CDR3 nucleotides read TGTGCCAGCAGTTTGGGAGGGTGGAATCAGCCCCAGCATTTT. Residues: CASSLGGWNQPQHF.

This clone occurred once. The chain is built from TRBV5-1 and TRBJ2-2; TRBD1 agrees at 9 bases. The CDR3 is made up of 15 amino acids. Germline trimming cut 1 base from V and 3 bases from J; bases unmatched to any gene: 1. The V gene's germline CDR1 is SGHRS and CDR2 YFSETQ. The CDR3 DNA reads as TGCGCCAGCAGCTTGCGACAGGGGGACACCGGGGAGCTGTTTTTT. Translated, it gives CASSLRQGDTGELFF.

The CDR3 sequence: CATSSGRTVGTEAFF. The CDR3 DNA is TGTGCCACCAGCAGTGGACGGACAGTGGGCACTGAAGCTTTCTTT. The rearrangement joins TRBV15 to TRBJ1-1; the D gene is possibly TRBD1 (6 bases). This CDR3 region has 15 residues. V lost 3 bases to trimming and J lost 4 bases, with 15 bases between them. Germline values: CDR1 LNHNV, CDR2 YYDKDF (reference sequence).

The genes are TRBV4-1 and TRBJ1-5, with a tentative D call TRBD1 (6 bases). The V gene's germline CDR1 is MGHRA and CDR2 YSYEKL. Trimming took 2 bases from V and 7 from J, leaving 12 bases between them. The length of the CDR3 is 14 residues. The CDR3 sequence is CASSQQGPGQPQHF. CDR3 DNA sequence: TGCGCCAGCAGCCAACAGGGGCCGGGACAGCCCCAGCATTTT.

This clone has a handful of counts. The chain joins TRBV28 to TRBJ1-1; 9 bases map to TRBD1. CDR3 length: 14 residues. Losses at the gene ends were 3 bases for V and 4 bases for J; bases not matched to a gene: 3. Germline V CDR1 and CDR2: MDHEN, SYDVKM. CDR3 in amino acids: CASSLGDRVTEAFF. The CDR3 coding sequence is TGTGCCAGCAGTTTGGGGGACAGGGTCACTGAAGCTTTCTTT.

This clone was seen a handful of times. The chain recombines TRBV19 with TRBJ2-4; 7 bases agree with TRBD2. This CDR3 is 18 amino acids long. The V gene end was trimmed by 1 base and the J gene end by 1 base; junction bases not matched to a gene: 10. Per germline, CDR1 LNHDA and CDR2 SQIVND (reference sequence). The CDR3 sequence: CASSIGGGPLGAKNIQYF. CDR3 nucleotide sequence: TGTGCCAGTAGTATAGGGGGAGGGCCGCTGGGGGCCAAAAACATTCAGTACTTC.

This sequence joins TRBV19 and TRBJ2-7; TRBD2 matches at 12 bases. CDR1 LNHDA and CDR2 SQIVND come from the germline V gene (reference sequence). The J segment lost 6 bases and the V segment lost 5 bases, leaving 8 bases of the junction unmatched. The length of the CDR3 is 15 residues. CDR3 sequence: CASSPLAGGFSEQYF. The CDR3 DNA reads TGTGCCAGTAGTCCACTAGCGGGAGGCTTTTCCGAGCAGTACTTC.

About this clone itself: Relative to the germline gene, one junction end is altered; a read error may explain this. The V gene is TRBV7-9, the J gene TRBJ1-3; 9 bases are a match to TRBD1. This CDR3 contains 15 residues. Per germline, CDR1 SEHNR and CDR2 FQNEAQ (reference sequence). CDR3 sequence: CSSSPTGGPGNTIYF. The CDR3 bases are TGTTCCAGCAGCCCCACAGGGGGCCCTGGAAACACCATATATTTT. The complete variable domain, with remaining parts taken from reference TRBV7-9 and TRBJ1-3, reads DTGVSQNPRHKITKRGQNVTFRCDPISEHNRLYWYRQTLGQGPEFLTYFQNEAQLEKSRLLSDRFSAERPKGSFSTLEIQRTEQGDSAMYLCSSSPTGGPGNTIYFGEGSWLTVV.

This clone was observed a handful of times. The chain uses TRBV7-5 and TRBJ2-2; the table gives TRBD2 as D, unverified against the DNA. TRBV7-5 is assigned pseudogene status. CDR3 length: 17 residues. DNA for the CDR3: TGTGCCAGAAGCCAGAGCGGGCCAACCCCGAGCACCGGGGAGCTGTTTTTT. The encoded protein is CARSQSGPTPSTGELFF.

The chain has TRBV14 and TRBJ2-7; D is possibly TRBD2 (5 bases). V lost 0 bases, J lost 6 bases, and 15 bases lay in between. The CDR3 contains 15 residues. Germline V lookup: CDR1 SGHDN, CDR2 FVKESK. The CDR3 region has the DNA TGTGCCAGCAGCCAAGAAGTAAGATATGGAGGCGAGCAGTACTTC. Protein product: CASSQEVRYGGEQYF.

CDR3 DNA sequence: TGCGCCAGCAGCGCGCCTAGGGGGACTATCTACAATGAGCAGTTCTTC. It codes for CASSAPRGTIYNEQFF. The rearrangement joins TRBV5-1 to TRBJ2-1; D is possibly TRBD2 (7 bases). Germline V gene data show CDR1 as SGHRS and CDR2 as YFSETQ. The CDR3 totals 16 residues. V was clipped by 4 bases and J by 3 bases, with 17 bases between them.

The V and J genes are TRBV28 and TRBJ2-2, with D perhaps matching TRBD2 (6 bases). CDR1 and CDR2 (germline): MDHEN, SYDVKM. Trimming removed 7 bases from V and 4 bases from J, with 13 bases in between. CDR3 length equals 14 residues. The DNA of the CDR3 is TGTGCCAGCACTTACGGGAGTCTCACCGGGGAGCTGTTTTTT. Its protein product is CASTYGSLTGELFF. Variable domain in full (rest from reference TRBV28 and TRBJ2-2): DVKVTQSSRYLVKRTGEKVFLECVQDMDHENMFWYRQDPGLGLRLIYFSYDVKMKEKGDIPEGYSVSREKKERFSLILESASTNQTSMYLCASTYGSLTGELFFGEGSRLTVL.

J is TRBJ1-2 and V is TRBV19; D not resolved. Germline CDR1 reads LNHDA; CDR2 reads SQIVND (reference sequence). CDR3 size: 17 residues. The germline V and J ends were trimmed by 3 bases and 0 bases, with 17 bases remaining between them. The CDR3 spells CASSILTGVGTNYGYTF. DNA for the CDR3: TGTGCCAGTAGTATCCTGACCGGAGTAGGAACTAACTATGGCTACACCTTC.

A note on this clone: At one of its ends the junction is not consistent with the germline gene, which may arise from a read error. The CDR3 reads CSSSSPGQGVWGTEAFF. In DNA, the CDR3 is TGTTCCAGCAGCTCTCCGGGACAGGGGGTCTGGGGGACTGAAGCTTTCTTT. V usage is TRBV7-9 and J usage is TRBJ1-1; TRBD1 matches 11 bases. Germline CDR1 reads SEHNR; CDR2 reads FQNEAQ (reference sequence). The CDR3 runs to 17 residues.

The genes are TRBV4-2 and TRBJ2-1, with 11 bases fitting TRBD2. The trim removed 3 bases at V and 9 bases at J, leaving 13 bases unmatched. The CDR3 extends over 17 amino acids. Germline V gene lookup returns CDR1 LGHNA and CDR2 YNFKEQ. CDR3 amino acids: CASSQMIAGGPMGEQFF. The CDR3 nucleotides read TGTGCCAGCAGCCAGATGATAGCGGGAGGGCCGATGGGTGAGCAGTTCTTC.

The gene calls are TRBV6-1 and TRBJ1-6, with TRBD1 matching 7 bases. The CDR3 sequence is 16 residues long. CDR1 and CDR2 from the germline V gene are MNHNS and SASEGT. Trimming took 1 base from V and 3 from J; bases not matched to a gene: 3. The CDR3 DNA sequence: TGTGCCAGCAGTGAAGGACAGGGCGTCTATAATTCACCCCTCCACTTT. It specifies CASSEGQGVYNSPLHF.